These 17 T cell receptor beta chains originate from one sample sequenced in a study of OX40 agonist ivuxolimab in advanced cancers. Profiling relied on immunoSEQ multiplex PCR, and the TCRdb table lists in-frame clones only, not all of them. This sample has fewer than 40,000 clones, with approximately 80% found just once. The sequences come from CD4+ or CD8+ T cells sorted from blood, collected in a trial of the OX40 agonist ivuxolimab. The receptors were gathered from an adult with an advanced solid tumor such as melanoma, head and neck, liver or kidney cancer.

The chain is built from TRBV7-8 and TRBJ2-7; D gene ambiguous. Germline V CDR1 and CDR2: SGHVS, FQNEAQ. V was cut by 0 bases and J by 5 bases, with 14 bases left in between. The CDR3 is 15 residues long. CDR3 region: CASSLAGPQSHEQYF. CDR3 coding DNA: TGTGCCAGCAGCTTAGCGGGCCCTCAGAGCCACGAGCAGTACTTC.

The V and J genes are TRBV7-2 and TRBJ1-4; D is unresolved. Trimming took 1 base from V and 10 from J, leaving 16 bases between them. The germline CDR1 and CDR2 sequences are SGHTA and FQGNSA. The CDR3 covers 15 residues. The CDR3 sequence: CASSLGGPGEGKLFF. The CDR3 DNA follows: TGTGCCAGCAGCTTAGGAGGGCCGGGCGAAGGAAAACTGTTTTTT.

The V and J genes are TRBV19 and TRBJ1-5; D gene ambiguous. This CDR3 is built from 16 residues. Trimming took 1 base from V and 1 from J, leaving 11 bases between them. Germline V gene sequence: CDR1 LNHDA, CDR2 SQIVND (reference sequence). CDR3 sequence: CASSIGGWSSNQPQHF. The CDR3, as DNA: TGTGCCAGTAGTATAGGAGGGTGGAGCAGCAATCAGCCCCAGCATTTT.

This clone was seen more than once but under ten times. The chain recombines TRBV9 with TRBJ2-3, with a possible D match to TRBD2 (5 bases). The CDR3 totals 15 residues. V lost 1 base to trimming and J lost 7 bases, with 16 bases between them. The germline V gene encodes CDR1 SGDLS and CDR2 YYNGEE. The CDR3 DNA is TGTGCCAGCAGCGTAACAGCGGAACCCGGGTATACGCAGTATTTT. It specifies CASSVTAEPGYTQYF.

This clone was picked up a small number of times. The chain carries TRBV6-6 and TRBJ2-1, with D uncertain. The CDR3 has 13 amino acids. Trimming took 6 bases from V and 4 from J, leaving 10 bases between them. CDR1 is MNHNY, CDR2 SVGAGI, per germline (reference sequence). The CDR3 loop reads CASSRREYNEQFF. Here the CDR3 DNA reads TGTGCCAGCAGCCGGCGAGAATACAATGAGCAGTTCTTC.

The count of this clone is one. Here the CDR3 DNA reads TGTGCCAGCAGTCGTCAGGGGAACACTGAAGCTTTCTTT. Its protein product is CASSRQGNTEAFF. The chain is built from TRBV7-2 and TRBJ1-1; possibly TRBD1 for D (5 bases). Trimming cost V 6 bases and J 1 base, with 9 bases left between them. In germline, CDR1 is SGHTA, CDR2 FQGNSA. The CDR3 totals 13 residues.

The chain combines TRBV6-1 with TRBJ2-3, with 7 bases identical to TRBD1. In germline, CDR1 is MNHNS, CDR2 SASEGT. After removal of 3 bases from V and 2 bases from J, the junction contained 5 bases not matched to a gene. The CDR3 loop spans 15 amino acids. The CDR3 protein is CASSEDRKTTDTQYF. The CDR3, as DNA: TGTGCCAGCAGTGAGGACAGGAAGACCACAGATACGCAGTATTTT.

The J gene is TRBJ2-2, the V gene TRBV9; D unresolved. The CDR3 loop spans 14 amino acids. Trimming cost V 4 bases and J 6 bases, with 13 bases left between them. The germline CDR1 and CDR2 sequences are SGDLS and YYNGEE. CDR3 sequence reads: CASSPDLYAGELFF. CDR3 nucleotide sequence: TGTGCCAGCAGCCCCGACCTTTACGCCGGGGAGCTGTTTTTT.

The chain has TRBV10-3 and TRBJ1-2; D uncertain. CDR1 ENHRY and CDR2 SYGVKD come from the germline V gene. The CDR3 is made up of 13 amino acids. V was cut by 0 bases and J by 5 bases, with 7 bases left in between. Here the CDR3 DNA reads TGTGCCATCAGTGAGTCGCCTGGTTATGGCTACACCTTC. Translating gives CAISESPGYGYTF.

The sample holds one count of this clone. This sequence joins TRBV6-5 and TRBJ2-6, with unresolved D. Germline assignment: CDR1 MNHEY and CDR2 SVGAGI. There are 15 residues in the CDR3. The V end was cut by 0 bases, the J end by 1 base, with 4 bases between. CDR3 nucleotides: TGTGCCAGCAGTTACTCGTATTCTGGGGCCAACGTCCTGACTTTC. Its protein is CASSYSYSGANVLTF.

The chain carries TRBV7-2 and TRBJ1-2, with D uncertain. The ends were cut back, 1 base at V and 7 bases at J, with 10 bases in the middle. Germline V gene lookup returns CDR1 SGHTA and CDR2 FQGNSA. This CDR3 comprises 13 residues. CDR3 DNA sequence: TGTGCCAGCAGCTTAGTTCCATGGAGTGGCTACACCTTC. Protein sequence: CASSLVPWSGYTF.

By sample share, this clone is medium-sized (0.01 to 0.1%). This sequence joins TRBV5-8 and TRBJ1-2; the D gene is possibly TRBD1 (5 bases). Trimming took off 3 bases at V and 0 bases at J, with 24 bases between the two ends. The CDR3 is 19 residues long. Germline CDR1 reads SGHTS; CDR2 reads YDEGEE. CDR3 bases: TGTGCCAGCAGCTCCGTTTCGCTAGGCAGGGCAGCCTCTAACTATGGCTACACCTTC. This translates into CASSSVSLGRAASNYGYTF.

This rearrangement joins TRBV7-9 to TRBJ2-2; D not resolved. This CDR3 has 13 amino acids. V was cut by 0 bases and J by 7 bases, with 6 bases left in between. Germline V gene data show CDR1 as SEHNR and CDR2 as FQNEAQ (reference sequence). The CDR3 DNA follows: TGTGCCAGCAGCTTAGCCGAAGGCGGGGAGCTGTTTTTT. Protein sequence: CASSLAEGGELFF. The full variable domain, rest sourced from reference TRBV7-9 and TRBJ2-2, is DTGVSQNPRHKITKRGQNVTFRCDPISEHNRLYWYRQTLGQGPEFLTYFQNEAQLEKSRLLSDRFSAERPKGSFSTLEIQRTEQGDSAMYLCASSLAEGGELFFGEGSRLTVL.

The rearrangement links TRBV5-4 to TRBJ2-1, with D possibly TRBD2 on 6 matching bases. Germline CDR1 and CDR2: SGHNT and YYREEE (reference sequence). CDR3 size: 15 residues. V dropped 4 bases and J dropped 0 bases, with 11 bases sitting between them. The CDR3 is CASSKDSGSYNEQFF. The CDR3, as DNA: TGTGCCAGCAGCAAAGATAGCGGCTCCTACAATGAGCAGTTCTTC.

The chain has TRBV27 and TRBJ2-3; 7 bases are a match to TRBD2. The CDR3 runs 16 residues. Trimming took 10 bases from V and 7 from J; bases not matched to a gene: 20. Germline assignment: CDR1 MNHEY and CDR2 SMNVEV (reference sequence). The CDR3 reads CATQGSGGGLTNTQYF. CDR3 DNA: TGTGCCACCCAAGGATCTGGCGGGGGTCTCACCAATACGCAGTATTTT.

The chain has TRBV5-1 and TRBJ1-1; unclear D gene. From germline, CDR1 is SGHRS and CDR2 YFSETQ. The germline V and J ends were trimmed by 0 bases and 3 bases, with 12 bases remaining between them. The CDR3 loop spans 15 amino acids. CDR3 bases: TGCGCCAGCAGCTTGGTGTACGGAAAGGACACTGAAGCTTTCTTT. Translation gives CASSLVYGKDTEAFF.

The CDR3 DNA is TGTGCCAGCAGCTTAGCGCATGTCTACGAGCAGTACTTC. Translating it yields CASSLAHVYEQYF. The chain recombines TRBV7-8 with TRBJ2-7; D not certain. The V and J ends lost 0 bases and 3 bases respectively, with 6 bases between them. From germline, CDR1 is SGHVS and CDR2 FQNEAQ. This CDR3 contains 13 residues.